This is a list of T cell receptor beta chains from one sample in a study of T cells after yellow fever vaccination. TCRdb processed the 5' RACE reads anew with MiXCR; each CDR3 protein has one entry. The sample lists about 5,800 distinct CDR3 sequences; 5.5% to 7% were seen once. The sequences come from PBMCs, either bulk or a sorted T-cell subset (CD4+, CD8+, memory, or dextramer-sorted; not recorded which), collected approximately 16 days after the first yellow fever vaccination. The receptor set was obtained from a man aged 18 to 29 who received the YFV17D yellow fever vaccine. Both conserved end residues are part of each CDR3. Size values are once, few and many counts, or a class for expanded clones, and some rows have none.

V	J	size	CDR3
TRBV20-1	TRBJ2-5	many	CSARDRQGYQETQYF
TRBV4-1	TRBJ1-5	many	CASSRGSQPQHF
TRBV27	TRBJ1-5	many	CASAPGTGFSQPQHF
TRBV6-5	TRBJ2-1	medium-sized	CASSYTRAHNEQFF
TRBV11-2	TRBJ2-7	many	CASSIVAGSYEQYF
TRBV5-1	TRBJ1-1	-	CASSPPGGTEAFF
TRBV7-6	TRBJ2-2	-	CASSSDGAGELFF
TRBV7-9	TRBJ2-1	many	CASSFGQGRSDEQFF
TRBV20-1	TRBJ2-5	many	CSAKGTALQETQYF
TRBV6-2/TRBV6-3	TRBJ2-7	many	CASSYVGFDEQYF
TRBV18	TRBJ1-1	many	CASSWTEQTEAFF
TRBV20-1	TRBJ2-7	many	CSARREPRDEQYF
TRBV5-1	TRBJ2-6	many	CASSLDPGANVLTF
TRBV3-1	TRBJ2-7	many	CASSQGVYEQYF